The 16 T cell receptor beta chains listed next were all sequenced from one sample in a study of beta chain features in type 1 diabetes. Expressed TCRB transcripts were sequenced, since all the RNA that had been isolated was reverse transcribed. Here immunoSEQ multiplex PCR was the method, and the copy in TCRdb shows in-frame clones only, minus some. This sample has around 280,000 clones, with 8% found just once. Sequences were obtained from central memory CD4+ T cells from blood. The receptors shown here come from a woman between 18 and 30 years old in good health.

This chain uses TRBV7-8 with TRBJ2-5; D remains unclear. The CDR3 is made up of 13 amino acids. CDR1 and CDR2 from the germline V gene are SGHVS and FQNEAQ. Trimming took 1 base from V and 7 from J, leaving 10 bases between them. Here the CDR3 reads CASSLVALGTQYF. Written as DNA, the CDR3 is TGTGCCAGCAGCTTAGTTGCATTGGGGACCCAGTACTTC.

This clone came up a few times. The CDR3 sequence: CASSLSQLPSGANVLTF. CDR3 nucleotides: TGTGCCAGCAGTTTATCCCAGCTCCCCTCTGGGGCCAACGTCCTGACTTTC. This chain links TRBV27 with TRBJ2-6; no definite D call. V was pared by 0 bases and J by 0 bases, with 9 bases between. This CDR3 is built from 17 residues. Per germline, CDR1 MNHEY and CDR2 SMNVEV (reference sequence).

This clone was detected many times. The CDR3 loop is CASSHPTDSGANVLTF. CDR3 sequence (DNA): TGCGCCAGCAGCCACCCGACAGACTCTGGGGCCAACGTCCTGACTTTC. V is TRBV4-3 and J is TRBJ2-6, with TRBD1 as a possible D gene (5 bases). From germline, CDR1 is LGHNA and CDR2 YSLEER. Between the trimmed V and J ends, which lost 3 bases and 0 bases, there was a span of 9 bases. The CDR3 runs to 16 residues.

The chain is built from TRBV25-1 and TRBJ2-7; 10 bases are a match to TRBD2. The CDR3 is made up of 14 amino acids. CDR1 and CDR2 from the germline V gene are MGHDK and SYGVNS. After removal of 4 bases from V and 2 bases from J, the junction contained 2 bases not matched to a gene. As DNA, the CDR3 is TGTGCCAGCAGTGGGACTAGCGGACCCTACGAGCAGTACGTC. The encoded protein is CASSGTSGPYEQYV.

This clone was recorded at least ten times. The gene calls are TRBV2 and TRBJ2-3; D remains ambiguous. This CDR3 has 12 amino acids. Looked up from germline, CDR1 is SNHLY and CDR2 is FYNNEI. V was trimmed by 8 bases and J by 6 bases, leaving 12 bases between them. CDR3 protein: CASREESDTQYF. CDR3 sequence (DNA): TGTGCCAGCCGAGAGGAATCGGATACGCAGTATTTT.

This clone was seen many times. The chain combines TRBV19 with TRBJ1-5, with TRBD1 matching 8 bases. Germline lookup yields CDR1 LNHDA and CDR2 SQIVND (reference sequence). V gave up 7 bases and J gave up 3 bases; unmatched junction bases: 11. The CDR3 contains 16 residues. The CDR3, as DNA: TGTGCCAGTATGCCTCAGGGGGCGCGTTTCAATCAGCCCCAGCATTTT. This sequence encodes CASMPQGARFNQPQHF.

This clone occurred a few times. In DNA form, the CDR3 reads TGTGCCAGTAGTATGCAGGGGCGAAGCAATCAGCCCCAGCATTTT. Translating gives CASSMQGRSNQPQHF. The rearrangement joins TRBV19 to TRBJ1-5, with D perhaps matching TRBD1 (6 bases). V was pared by 3 bases and J by 1 base, with 10 bases between. The germline gives CDR1 LNHDA, CDR2 SQIVND (reference sequence). The CDR3 is made up of 15 amino acids.

In its sample, this clone was seen many times. The chain combines TRBV18 with TRBJ2-5, with D maybe TRBD1 (6 bases). Per the germline V gene, CDR1 is KGHSH and CDR2 is LQKENI. This CDR3 comprises 16 residues. Trimming cost V 3 bases and J 1 base, with 15 bases left between them. The CDR3 spells CASSPLDSLGQETQYF. CDR3 sequence (DNA): TGTGCCAGCTCACCCCTGGACAGTTTGGGCCAAGAGACCCAGTACTTC.

About this clone: One end of the junction is discordant with germline, which a read error may explain. The chain uses TRBV5-4 and TRBJ2-3; the D gene is possibly TRBD1 (5 bases). This CDR3 is built from 15 residues. The germline V gene encodes CDR1 SGHNT and CDR2 YYREEE (reference sequence). The CDR3 DNA reads as TGCGCCAGCAGCCAAGAATACGAGCAGGGAGATACGCAGTATTTT. It is translated as CASSQEYEQGDTQYF.

This sequence joins TRBV7-9 and TRBJ2-1; 7 nucleotides agree with TRBD1. The germline V gene encodes CDR1 SEHNR and CDR2 FQNEAQ (reference sequence). This CDR3 contains 15 residues. V shed 8 bases, J shed 2 bases, and the junction held 9 bases outside the gene matches. The CDR3 protein is CASAATGNTYNEQFF. The CDR3 region has the DNA TGTGCCAGCGCCGCGACAGGGAACACCTACAATGAGCAGTTCTTC.

The chain has TRBV4-2 and TRBJ2-3; no reliable D call. Germline-derived CDR1 and CDR2 are LGHNA and YNFKEQ. Trimming cost V 2 bases and J 2 bases, with 8 bases left between them. This CDR3 comprises 14 residues. This CDR3 is CASSQWAITDTQYF. For the CDR3, the DNA is TGTGCCAGCAGCCAATGGGCGATCACAGATACGCAGTATTTT.

The chain couples TRBV11-2 to TRBJ2-2, with a possible D match to TRBD1 (6 bases). Germline-derived CDR1 and CDR2 are SGHAT and FQNNGV. This CDR3 contains 14 residues. V dropped 6 bases and J dropped 2 bases, with 10 bases sitting between them. CDR3 sequence: CASRQGPNTGELFF. CDR3 coding DNA: TGTGCCAGCAGGCAGGGGCCTAACACCGGGGAGCTGTTTTTT.

This clone was detected a few times. J is TRBJ2-1 and V is TRBV4-3; D might be TRBD2 (5 bases). Per the germline V gene, CDR1 is LGHNA and CDR2 is YSLEER. CDR3 length equals 18 residues. V was trimmed by 0 bases and J by 9 bases, leaving 24 bases between them. In DNA form, the CDR3 reads TGCGCCAGCAGCCAAGACCCACCGAGGGTGGAGGCAAAGGGTGAGCAGTTCTTC. It yields the protein CASSQDPPRVEAKGEQFF.

This chain connects TRBV5-4 to TRBJ2-1; TRBD1 matches at 7 bases. V trimming: 3 bases; J trimming: 8 bases; junction bases outside the gene matches: 8. This CDR3 comprises 14 residues. CDR1 and CDR2 from the germline V gene are SGHNT and YYREEE (reference sequence). CDR3 in amino acids: CASSSGTDSDEQFF. The CDR3 coding sequence is TGTGCCAGCAGCTCCGGGACAGATAGCGATGAGCAGTTCTTC.

The chain recombines TRBV4-2 with TRBJ2-5; D remains ambiguous. Germline assignment: CDR1 LGHNA and CDR2 YNFKEQ. This CDR3 is 12 amino acids long. V lost 0 bases and J 5 bases, leaving 4 bases between the germline ends. CDR3 region: CASSQDWETQYF. The CDR3 coding sequence is TGTGCCAGCAGCCAAGACTGGGAGACCCAGTACTTC.

This clone has just a few counts. This chain joins TRBV2 and TRBJ1-4; D gene uncertain. V was trimmed by 6 bases and J by 4 bases, leaving 12 bases between them. CDR1 is SNHLY and CDR2 is FYNNEI in the germline V gene. This CDR3 spans 14 amino acids. The CDR3 DNA reads as TGTGCCAGCAGGGTGACGCCTAATAATGAAAAACTGTTTTTT. Encoded protein: CASRVTPNNEKLFF.